Sequencing of this TCR beta chain was carried out in a study of blood T cell repertoires in COVID-19. Using immunoSEQ multiplex PCR, the repertoire was profiled, and TCRdb retains in-frame clones only, with some absent. The table records 250,000 to 300,000 clones, approximately 89% of them present only once. The V end lost 5 bases, the J end lost 0 bases, and 15 bases lay between the germline ends. The CDR3 runs 15 residues. Looked up from germline, CDR1 is SGHDT and CDR2 is YYEEEE. This chain connects TRBV5-6 to TRBJ2-7; tentatively, D is TRBD1 (5 bases). The clonotype comes from a woman aged 45-65 years who had been exposed to COVID-19. Sequencing was carried out using PBMCs or T cells enriched from blood (not recorded which). CDR3 bases: TGTGCCAGCAGTCGGCTGGACACCAACTCCTACGAGCAGTACTTC. Its translation: CASSRLDTNSYEQYF. The full variable domain, with the rest looked up from reference TRBV5-6 and TRBJ2-7, is DAGVTQSPTHLIKTRGQQVTLRCSPKSGHDTVSWYQQALGQGPQFIFQYYEEEERQRGNFPDRFSGHQFPNYSSELNVNALLLGDSALYLCASSRLDTNSYEQYFGPGTRLTVT.